A selection of T cell receptor beta chains follows, all from one sample in a study of technical replicates of blood from several donors. The repertoire was sequenced with immunoSEQ multiplex PCR; TCRdb's copy has only in-frame clones and lacks some. This table holds about 88,000 clones, 90% to 95% found once. The specimen sequenced was T cells isolated from PBMCs. These receptors originate from a human donor in good health. Both conserved end residues are trimmed from each CDR3.

J: TRBJ2-5
V: TRBV28
CDR3: ASSPPRLEKETQY

J: TRBJ2-1
V: TRBV4-1
CDR3: ASSHSEFYNEQF

J: TRBJ2-7
V: TRBV5-4
CDR3: ASSQLAGGPREQY

J: TRBJ1-5
V: TRBV7-9
CDR3: ASSLGGGPGIQPQH

J: TRBJ2-7
V: TRBV4-1
CDR3: ASSQGLSLRRQPLYEQY

J: TRBJ2-7
V: TRBV2
CDR3: ASSDGTSISEQY

J: TRBJ2-7
V: TRBV12-5
CDR3: ASGLGQGVNEQY

J: TRBJ2-1
V: TRBV9
CDR3: ASSVAGQSSYNEQF

J: TRBJ2-7
V: TRBV30
CDR3: AWSLTSGGRTY

J: TRBJ1-1
V: TRBV6-4
CDR3: ASSQTTRGYTEAF

J: TRBJ2-1
V: TRBV6-1
CDR3: ASNPRQEVYNEQF

J: TRBJ2-7
V: TRBV7-8
CDR3: ASSLVAGYEQY

J: TRBJ1-1
V: TRBV29-1
CDR3: SVVLPGFSDTEAF

J: TRBJ1-2
V: TRBV10-3
CDR3: AIGQGALNYGYT

J: TRBJ1-3
V: TRBV4-1
CDR3: ASSQNNRGPGNTIY